This TCR beta chain was recorded in a study of T cells in lung cancer brain metastases. Turning to the study itself: Median interval between primary and brain metastasis specimen acquisition was almost 350 days.

As concerns this clone: Its antigen is still unknown.

Whole-study results and caveats: DNA fragmentation in FFPE samples may have prevented full retrieval of the infiltrating T cell repertoire. Unique productive clones were significantly fewer in brain metastases: median roughly 1,500 versus 4,600.

Data came from immunoSEQ multiplex PCR; TCRdb stores just in-frame clones and leaves some out. The sample contains about 1,200 clones, around 83% of which appear only once. The specimen was tumor tissue from a brain metastasis. The TCR was taken from a woman aged 45-59 years with non-small cell lung cancer that had spread to the brain.

CDR3 coding DNA: TGTGCCAGCAGCCCTAGGGATGGCGGTCTAGCCAAAAACATTCAGTACTTC. Amino acid sequence: CASSPRDGGLAKNIQYF. The chain employs TRBV7-9 and TRBJ2-4, with no clear D. Trimming removed 5 bases from V and 0 bases from J, with 17 bases in between. The CDR3 is 17 residues long. Germline V gives CDR1 SEHNR, CDR2 FQNEAQ (reference sequence).